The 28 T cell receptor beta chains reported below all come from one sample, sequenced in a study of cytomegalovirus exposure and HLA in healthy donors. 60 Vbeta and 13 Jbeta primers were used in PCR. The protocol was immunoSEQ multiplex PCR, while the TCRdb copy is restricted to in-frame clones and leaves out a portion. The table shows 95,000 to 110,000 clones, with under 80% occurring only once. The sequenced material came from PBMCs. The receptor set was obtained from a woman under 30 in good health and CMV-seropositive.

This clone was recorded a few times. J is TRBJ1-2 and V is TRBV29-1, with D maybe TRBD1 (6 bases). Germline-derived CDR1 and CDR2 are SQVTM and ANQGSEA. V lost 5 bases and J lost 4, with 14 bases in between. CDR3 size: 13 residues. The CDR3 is CSVIQGTLYGYTF. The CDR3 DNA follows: TGCAGCGTTATACAGGGAACTCTCTATGGCTACACCTTC.

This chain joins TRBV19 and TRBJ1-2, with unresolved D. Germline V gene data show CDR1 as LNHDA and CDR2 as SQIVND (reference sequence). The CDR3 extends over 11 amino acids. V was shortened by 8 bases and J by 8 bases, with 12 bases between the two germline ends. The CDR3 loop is CASLAGRGYTF. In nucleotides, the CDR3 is TGTGCCAGTTTGGCCGGCAGGGGCTACACCTTC. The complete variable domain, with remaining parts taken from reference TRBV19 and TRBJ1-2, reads DGGITQSPKYLFRKEGQNVTLSCEQNLNHDAMYWYRQDPGQGLRLIYYSQIVNDFQKGDIAEGYSVSREKKESFPLTVTSAQKNPTAFYLCASLAGRGYTFGSGTRLTVV.

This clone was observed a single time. The CDR3 DNA sequence: TGTGCCAGCTCAGAGTACCAGGCATCGCCTCTACACTACGAGCAGTACTTC. Encoded protein: CASSEYQASPLHYEQYF. The chain combines TRBV19 with TRBJ2-7; unclear D gene. This CDR3 is built from 17 residues. Looked up from germline, CDR1 is LNHDA and CDR2 is SQIVND (reference sequence). V was shortened by 9 bases and J by 3 bases, with 27 bases between the two germline ends.

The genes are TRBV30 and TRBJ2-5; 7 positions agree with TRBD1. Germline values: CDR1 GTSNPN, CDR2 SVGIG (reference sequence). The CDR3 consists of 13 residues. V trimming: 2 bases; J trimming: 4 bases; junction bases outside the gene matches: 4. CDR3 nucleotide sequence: TGTGCCTGGAGTCCAAGGACAGGAGAGACCCAGTACTTC. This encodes CAWSPRTGETQYF. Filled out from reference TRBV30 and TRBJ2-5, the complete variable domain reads SQTIHQWPATLVQPVGSPLSLECTVEGTSNPNLYWYRQAAGRGLQLLFYSVGIGQISSEVPQNLSASRPQDRQFILSSKKLLLSDSGFYLCAWSPRTGETQYFGPGTRLLVL.

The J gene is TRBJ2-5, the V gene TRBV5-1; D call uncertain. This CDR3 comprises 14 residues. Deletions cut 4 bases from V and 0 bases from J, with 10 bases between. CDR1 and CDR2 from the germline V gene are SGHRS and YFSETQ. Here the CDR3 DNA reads TGCGCCAGCAGCCCAAACTCGTACCAAGAGACCCAGTACTTC. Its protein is CASSPNSYQETQYF.

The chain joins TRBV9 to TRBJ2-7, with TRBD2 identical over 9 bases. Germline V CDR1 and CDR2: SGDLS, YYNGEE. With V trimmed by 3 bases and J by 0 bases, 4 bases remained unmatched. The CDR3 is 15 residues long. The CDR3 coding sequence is TGTGCCAGCAGCGCCGCGGGAGGGACCTCCTACGAGCAGTACTTC. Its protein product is CASSAAGGTSYEQYF.

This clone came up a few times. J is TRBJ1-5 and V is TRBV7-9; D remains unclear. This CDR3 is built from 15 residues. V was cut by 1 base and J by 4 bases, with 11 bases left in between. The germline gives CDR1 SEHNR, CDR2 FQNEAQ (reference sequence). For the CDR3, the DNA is TGTGCCAGCAGCTTAGAACCGGGAGATAATCAGCCCCAGCATTTT. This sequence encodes CASSLEPGDNQPQHF.

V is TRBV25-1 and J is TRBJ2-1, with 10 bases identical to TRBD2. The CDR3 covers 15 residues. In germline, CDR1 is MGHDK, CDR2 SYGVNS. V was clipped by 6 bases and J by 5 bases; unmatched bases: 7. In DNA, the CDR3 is TGTGCCAGCAGCATCCTAGCGGGGGTTGACAATGAGCAGTTCTTC. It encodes CASSILAGVDNEQFF.

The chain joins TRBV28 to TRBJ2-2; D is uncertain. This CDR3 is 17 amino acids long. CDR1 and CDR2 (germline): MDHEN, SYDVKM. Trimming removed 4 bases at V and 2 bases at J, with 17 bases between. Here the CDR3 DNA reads TGTGCCAGCAGTTATCAGGCAGGCGCAGGAAACACCGGGGAGCTGTTTTTT. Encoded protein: CASSYQAGAGNTGELFF.

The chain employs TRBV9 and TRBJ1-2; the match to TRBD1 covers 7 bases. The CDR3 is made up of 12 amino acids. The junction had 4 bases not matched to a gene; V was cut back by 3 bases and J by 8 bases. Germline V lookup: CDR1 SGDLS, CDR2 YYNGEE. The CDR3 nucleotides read TGTGCCAGCAGCGAGGGACAGAGGGGCTACACCTTC. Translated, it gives CASSEGQRGYTF.

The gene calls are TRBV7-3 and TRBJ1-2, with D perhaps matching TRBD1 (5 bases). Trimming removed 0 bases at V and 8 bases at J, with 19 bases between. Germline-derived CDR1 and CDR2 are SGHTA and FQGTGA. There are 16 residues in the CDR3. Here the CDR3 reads CASSLTPSAGMRGYTF. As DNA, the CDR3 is TGTGCCAGCAGCTTAACGCCCTCGGCAGGGATGAGGGGCTACACCTTC.

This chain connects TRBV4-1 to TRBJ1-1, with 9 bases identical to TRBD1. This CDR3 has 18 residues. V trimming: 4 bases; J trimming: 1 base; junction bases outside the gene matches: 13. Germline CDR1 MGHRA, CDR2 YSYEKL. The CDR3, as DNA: TGCGCCAGCAGCCCCTTTGTTAGGACAGGGGTAGCGAACACTGAAGCTTTCTTT. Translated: CASSPFVRTGVANTEAFF.

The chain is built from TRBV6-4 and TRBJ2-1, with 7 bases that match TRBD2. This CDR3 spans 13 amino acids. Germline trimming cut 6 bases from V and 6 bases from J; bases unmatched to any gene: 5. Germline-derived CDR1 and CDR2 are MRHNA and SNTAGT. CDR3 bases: TGTGCCAGCAGCTTGGCGGGAGTCAATGAGCAGTTCTTC. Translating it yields CASSLAGVNEQFF.

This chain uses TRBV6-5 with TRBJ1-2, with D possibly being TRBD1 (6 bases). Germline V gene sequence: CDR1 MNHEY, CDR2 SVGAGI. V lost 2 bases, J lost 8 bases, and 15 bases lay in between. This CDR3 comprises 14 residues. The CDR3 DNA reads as TGTGCCAGCAGTTACGGCGTTACAGGGCGCGGCTACACCTTC. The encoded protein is CASSYGVTGRGYTF.

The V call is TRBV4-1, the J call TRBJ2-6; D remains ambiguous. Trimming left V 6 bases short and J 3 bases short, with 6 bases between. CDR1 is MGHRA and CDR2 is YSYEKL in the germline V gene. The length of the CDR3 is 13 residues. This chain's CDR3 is CASRSIGANVLTF. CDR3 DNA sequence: TGCGCCAGCAGGTCAATTGGGGCCAACGTCCTGACTTTC.

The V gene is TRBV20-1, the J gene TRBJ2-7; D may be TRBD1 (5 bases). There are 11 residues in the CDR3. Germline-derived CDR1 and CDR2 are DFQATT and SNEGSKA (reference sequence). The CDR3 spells CRPQGTYEQYF. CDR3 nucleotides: TGCAGGCCTCAGGGAACCTACGAGCAGTACTTC.

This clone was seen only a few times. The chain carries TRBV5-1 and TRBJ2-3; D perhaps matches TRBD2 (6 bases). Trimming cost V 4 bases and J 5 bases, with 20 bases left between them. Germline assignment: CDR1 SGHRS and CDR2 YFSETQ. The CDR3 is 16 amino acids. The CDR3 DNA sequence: TGCGCCAGCAGCCCCCTTAGCGGACCTACCGGAGATACGCAGTATTTT. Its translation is CASSPLSGPTGDTQYF. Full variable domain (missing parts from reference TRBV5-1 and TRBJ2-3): KAGVTQTPRYLIKTRGQQVTLSCSPISGHRSVSWYQQTPGQGLQFLFEYFSETQRNKGNFPGRFSGRQFSNSRSEMNVSTLELGDSALYLCASSPLSGPTGDTQYFGPGTRLTVL.

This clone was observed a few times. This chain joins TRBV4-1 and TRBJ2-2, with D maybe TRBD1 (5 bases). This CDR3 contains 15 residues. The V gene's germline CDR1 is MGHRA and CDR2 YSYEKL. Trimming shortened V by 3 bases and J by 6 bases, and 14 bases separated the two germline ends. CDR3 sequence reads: CASSHGKGPPGELFF. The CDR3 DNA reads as TGCGCCAGCAGCCATGGGAAGGGGCCGCCCGGGGAGCTGTTTTTT.

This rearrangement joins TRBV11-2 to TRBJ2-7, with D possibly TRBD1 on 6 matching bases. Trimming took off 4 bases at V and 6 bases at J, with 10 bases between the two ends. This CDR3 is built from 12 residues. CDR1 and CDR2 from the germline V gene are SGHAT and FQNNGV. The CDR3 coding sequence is TGTGCCAGCAGCTACGGGACATCCGAGCAGTACTTC. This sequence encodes CASSYGTSEQYF. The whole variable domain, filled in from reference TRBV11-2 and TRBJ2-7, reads EAGVAQSPRYKIIEKRQSVAFWCNPISGHATLYWYQQILGQGPKLLIQFQNNGVVDDSQLPKDRFSAERLKGVDSTLKIQPAKLEDSAVYLCASSYGTSEQYFGPGTRLTVT.

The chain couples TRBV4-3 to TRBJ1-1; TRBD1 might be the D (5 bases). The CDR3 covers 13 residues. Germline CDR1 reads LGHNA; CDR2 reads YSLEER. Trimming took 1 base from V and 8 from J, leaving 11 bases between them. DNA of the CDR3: TGCGCCAGCAGCCAAGTTGGGGAGGGGGAAGCTTTCTTT. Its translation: CASSQVGEGEAFF.

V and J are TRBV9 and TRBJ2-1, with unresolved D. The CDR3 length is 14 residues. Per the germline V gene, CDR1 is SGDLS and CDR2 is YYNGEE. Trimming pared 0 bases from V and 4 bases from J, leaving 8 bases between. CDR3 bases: TGTGCCAGCAGCGTAGTTGAAGCGTACAATGAGCAGTTCTTC. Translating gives CASSVVEAYNEQFF.

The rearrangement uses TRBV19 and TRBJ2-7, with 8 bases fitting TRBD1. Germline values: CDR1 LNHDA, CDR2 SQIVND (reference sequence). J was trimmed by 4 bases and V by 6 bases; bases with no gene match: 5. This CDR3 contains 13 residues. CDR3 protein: CASSRTGRYEQYF. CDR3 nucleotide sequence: TGTGCCAGTAGCCGGACAGGGAGGTACGAGCAGTACTTC.

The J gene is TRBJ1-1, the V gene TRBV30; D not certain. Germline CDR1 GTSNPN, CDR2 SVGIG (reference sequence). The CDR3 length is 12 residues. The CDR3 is CALMPRNTEAFF. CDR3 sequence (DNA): TGTGCTCTCATGCCCAGGAACACTGAAGCTTTCTTT.

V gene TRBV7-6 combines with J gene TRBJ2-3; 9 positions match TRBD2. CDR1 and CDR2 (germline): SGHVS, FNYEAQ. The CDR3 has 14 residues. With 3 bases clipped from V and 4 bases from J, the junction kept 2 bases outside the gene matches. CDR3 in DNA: TGTGCCAGCAGCTTCAGACTAGCGGCAGATACGCAGTATTTT. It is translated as CASSFRLAADTQYF.

This chain's CDR3 is CASSNYGLLWGTDTQYF. CDR3 nucleotides: TGCGCCAGCAGCAATTACGGACTATTATGGGGCACAGATACGCAGTATTTT. The rearrangement uses TRBV5-1 and TRBJ2-3, with TRBD2 as a possible D gene (6 bases). The CDR3 extends over 17 amino acids. The germline V gene encodes CDR1 SGHRS and CDR2 YFSETQ. The V gene lost 4 bases and the J gene lost 1 base, with 19 bases spanning the gap.

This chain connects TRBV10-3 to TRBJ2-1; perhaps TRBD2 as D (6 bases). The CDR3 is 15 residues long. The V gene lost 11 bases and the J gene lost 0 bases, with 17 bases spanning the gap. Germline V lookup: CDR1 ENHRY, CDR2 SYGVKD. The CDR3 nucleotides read TGTGCCTCGCGCTTTAGCGGAGACTCCTACAATGAGCAGTTCTTC. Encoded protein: CASRFSGDSYNEQFF.

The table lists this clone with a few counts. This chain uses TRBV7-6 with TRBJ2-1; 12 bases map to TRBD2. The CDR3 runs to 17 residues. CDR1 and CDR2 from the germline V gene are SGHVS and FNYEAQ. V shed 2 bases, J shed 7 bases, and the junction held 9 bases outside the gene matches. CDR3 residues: CASSLRLAGGPDNEQFF. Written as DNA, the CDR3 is TGTGCCAGCAGCTTACGGCTAGCGGGAGGGCCGGATAATGAGCAGTTCTTC.

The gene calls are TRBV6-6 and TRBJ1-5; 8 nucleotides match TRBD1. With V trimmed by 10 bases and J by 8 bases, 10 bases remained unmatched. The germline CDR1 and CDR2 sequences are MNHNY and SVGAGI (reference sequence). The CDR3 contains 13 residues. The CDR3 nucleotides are TGTGCCACCGACAGGGGCGGCAGAAAGCCCCAGCATTTT. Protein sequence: CATDRGGRKPQHF.